The entry below gives a single TCR beta chain sequence along with its context. Its specificity is unknown. This specimen comes from a study of T cell responses to AZD1222 COVID-19 vaccine. Overall study findings and caveats: Among the donors, most were white British and more were female, and clonal diversity was possibly underestimated. A rise in Spike-specific TCR breadth and depth followed two AZD1222 doses. Unmutated variant regions are reportedly targeted by nearly half of spike-specific TCRs. Baseline serostatus was positive in only six AZD1222 recipients.

This CDR3 contains 16 residues. The trim removed 2 bases at V and 1 base at J, leaving 4 bases unmatched. CDR1 and CDR2 from the germline V gene are SGHNT and YYREEE (reference sequence). Repertoires were generated with immunoSEQ multiplex PCR, while TCRdb's copy carries only in-frame clones and drops some. The data hold 120,000 to 150,000 clones, with more than 70% observed a single time. V is TRBV5-4 and J is TRBJ2-2, with 8 bases aligning to TRBD1. The source material was peripheral blood, sampled on day 0 of MenACWY control vaccination. This receptor was obtained from an adult in good health. CDR3 coding DNA: TGTGCCAGCAGCTTCCGGACAGGGCGGAACACCGGGGAGCTGTTTTTT. Translating gives CASSFRTGRNTGELFF.